One and the same sample provided the 23 T cell receptor beta chains below, sequenced in a study of shared clonotypes between healthy human individuals. Profiled with immunoSEQ multiplex PCR; TCRdb holds only in-frame clones, not every one. The sample has about 770,000 clones; 72% are singletons. Material: memory CD4+ T cells sorted from blood. Noted subset: CD45RA-negative fraction. The source is a young woman in good health.

This clone is a singleton in its sample. The rearrangement links TRBV5-1 to TRBJ2-2, with D perhaps assigned TRBD1 or TRBD2 (5 bases each). V shed 4 bases and J shed 1 base, with 11 bases lying between them. Germline V gives CDR1 SGHRS, CDR2 YFSETQ. The CDR3 covers 15 residues. CDR3 protein: CASSQGTENTGELFF. CDR3 in DNA: TGCGCCAGCAGCCAAGGGACGGAGAACACCGGGGAGCTGTTTTTT.

This clone was detected a few times. This chain connects TRBV7-2 to TRBJ1-1; the D is unclear. Germline V gene lookup returns CDR1 SGHTA and CDR2 FQGNSA. The CDR3 is 10 residues long. Trimming left V 2 bases short and J 10 bases short, with 5 bases between. CDR3 in amino acids: CASSLRVAFF. CDR3 coding DNA: TGTGCCAGCAGCTTAAGGGTAGCTTTCTTT.

The chain carries TRBV4-2 and TRBJ2-1, with D possibly being TRBD1 (6 bases). The CDR3 spans 15 residues. Germline V lookup: CDR1 LGHNA, CDR2 YNFKEQ. V lost 2 bases and J 0 bases, leaving 8 bases between the germline ends. This chain's CDR3 is CASSQQGRSYNEQFF. The CDR3 nucleotides are TGTGCCAGCAGCCAACAGGGGCGCTCCTACAATGAGCAGTTCTTC.

The J gene is TRBJ2-7, the V gene TRBV10-3, with TRBD1 matching over 9 bases. The CDR3 runs to 13 residues. CDR1 is ENHRY, CDR2 SYGVKD, per germline. J gave up 3 bases and V 6 bases, and 3 bases lay outside the gene matches. The CDR3 is CAIRGTGHYEQYF. The CDR3 DNA sequence: TGTGCCATCAGGGGGACAGGGCACTACGAGCAGTACTTC.

The chain links TRBV5-1 to TRBJ1-1; D call uncertain. The CDR3 runs to 13 residues. Germline assignment: CDR1 SGHRS and CDR2 YFSETQ. Trimming took 4 bases from V and 1 from J, leaving 8 bases between them. CDR3 residues: CASSRAPNTEAFF. The CDR3, as DNA: TGCGCCAGCAGCCGGGCTCCGAACACTGAAGCTTTCTTT.

The chain carries TRBV28 and TRBJ2-5; TRBD2 aligns across 11 bases. The CDR3 is made up of 16 amino acids. With 6 bases clipped from V and 4 bases from J, the junction kept 10 bases outside the gene matches. Germline V lookup: CDR1 MDHEN, CDR2 SYDVKM. CDR3 sequence reads: CASSPIAGGPRETQYF. In nucleotides, the CDR3 is TGTGCCAGCAGCCCTATAGCGGGAGGGCCCCGAGAGACCCAGTACTTC.

V is TRBV5-1 and J is TRBJ2-1, with 16 positions matching TRBD2. The ends lost 7 bases at V and 9 bases at J; junction bases unmatched: 7. The CDR3 loop spans 15 amino acids. Germline V gene sequence: CDR1 SGHRS, CDR2 YFSETQ. This CDR3 reads CASGTSGRASAEQFF. DNA for the CDR3: TGCGCCAGCGGGACTAGCGGGAGGGCTTCCGCTGAGCAGTTCTTC.

This clone was seen a handful of times. The chain has TRBV19 and TRBJ2-2; no clear D gene. CDR3 length equals 16 residues. Trimming cost V 5 bases and J 3 bases, with 16 bases left between them. Germline V gene lookup returns CDR1 LNHDA and CDR2 SQIVND (reference sequence). CDR3 nucleotides: TGTGCCAGTAGTCCCAGAGGCAGGACCTACACCGGGGAGCTGTTTTTT. Encoded protein: CASSPRGRTYTGELFF.

This clone was recorded a few times. At the DNA level, this CDR3 is encoded by other sequences in the same sample as well. V usage is TRBV5-1 and J usage is TRBJ1-1; D call uncertain. V shed 0 bases and J shed 1 base, with 4 bases lying between them. The germline CDR1 and CDR2 sequences are SGHRS and YFSETQ. The CDR3 consists of 13 residues. The CDR3 loop reads CASSLAGNTEAFF. CDR3 nucleotide sequence: TGCGCCAGCAGCTTGGCCGGGAACACTGAAGCTTTCTTT.

The chain couples TRBV11-3 to TRBJ2-5, with D perhaps assigned TRBD1 or TRBD2 (5 bases each). The V gene lost 0 bases and the J gene lost 5 bases, with 16 bases spanning the gap. CDR1 and CDR2 (germline): SGHNT, YENEEA. The CDR3 consists of 16 residues. CDR3 residues: CASSLDPAHRRETQYF. In nucleotides, the CDR3 is TGTGCCAGCAGCTTAGATCCGGCACACAGGAGGGAGACCCAGTACTTC.

This clone was picked up many times. The chain uses TRBV4-2 and TRBJ1-4; possible D gene TRBD1, 5 bases. V lost 0 bases, J lost 3 bases, and 11 bases lay in between. CDR1 LGHNA and CDR2 YNFKEQ come from the germline V gene. The CDR3 is 16 amino acids. Here the CDR3 reads CASSQDVMGANEKLFF. In nucleotides, the CDR3 is TGTGCCAGCAGCCAAGACGTGATGGGGGCTAATGAAAAACTGTTTTTT.

About this clone: This same CDR3 is encoded by further DNA sequences in the sample. V usage is TRBV5-1 and J usage is TRBJ1-1, with D possibly being TRBD1 (5 bases). Per germline, CDR1 SGHRS and CDR2 YFSETQ. The CDR3 spans 12 residues. V dropped 4 bases and J dropped 7 bases, with 11 bases sitting between them. CDR3 sequence reads: CASSLGQGEAFF. The DNA of the CDR3 is TGCGCCAGCAGCCTAGGGCAGGGTGAAGCTTTCTTT.

The V and J genes are TRBV5-1 and TRBJ2-1; 9 bases fit TRBD2. After removal of 0 bases from V and 8 bases from J, the junction contained 6 bases not matched to a gene. This CDR3 has 15 residues. Germline CDR1 is SGHRS and CDR2 is YFSETQ. CDR3 nucleotide sequence: TGCGCCAGCAGCTTGGTTAGCGGGAGTCACTATGAGCAGTTCTTC. Its protein product is CASSLVSGSHYEQFF.

The genes are TRBV7-2 and TRBJ2-1; 9 bases are a match to TRBD1. Germline V gene data show CDR1 as SGHTA and CDR2 as FQGNSA. The CDR3 consists of 15 residues. The V gene end was trimmed by 6 bases and the J gene end by 6 bases; junction bases not matched to a gene: 9. The DNA of the CDR3 is TGTGCCAGCAGAGTACAGGGGGCGCTGAGCAATGAGCAGTTCTTC. This sequence encodes CASRVQGALSNEQFF.

This clone occurred a few times. The V and J genes are TRBV4-1 and TRBJ2-7; the D call may be TRBD1 or TRBD2 (6 bases each). V gave up 0 bases and J gave up 1 base, with 13 bases separating them. This CDR3 has 16 amino acids. CDR1 is MGHRA and CDR2 is YSYEKL in the germline V gene. CDR3 sequence (DNA): TGCGCCAGCAGCCAAGATCCGGGGGCGCGGTCCTACGAGCAGTACTTC. It translates to CASSQDPGARSYEQYF.

The J gene is TRBJ1-2, the V gene TRBV6-1; 12 nucleotides match TRBD1. V was clipped by 2 bases and J by 4 bases; unmatched bases: 2. The CDR3 totals 15 residues. Germline CDR1 MNHNS, CDR2 SASEGT. The CDR3 here is CASSEPGQGAYGYTF. In DNA form, the CDR3 reads TGTGCCAGCAGTGAACCGGGACAGGGGGCCTATGGCTACACCTTC.

This chain links TRBV5-4 with TRBJ2-1; 9 positions agree with TRBD2. Germline V gene lookup returns CDR1 SGHNT and CDR2 YYREEE (reference sequence). V lost 0 bases to trimming and J lost 7 bases; unmatched junction nucleotides: 5. The CDR3 consists of 15 residues. The CDR3 spells CASSLVAGVLNEQFF. CDR3 in DNA: TGTGCCAGCAGCTTGGTAGCGGGAGTTTTGAATGAGCAGTTCTTC. The full variable domain, in which reference TRBV5-4 and TRBJ2-1 provide the parts outside the CDR3, is ETGVTQSPTHLIKTRGQQVTLRCSSQSGHNTVSWYQQALGQGPQFIFQYYREEENGRGNFPPRFSGLQFPNYSSELNVNALELDDSALYLCASSLVAGVLNEQFFGPGTRLTVL.

The chain carries TRBV28 and TRBJ1-2; the D gene is possibly TRBD1 (6 bases). This CDR3 has 14 residues. V was cut by 4 bases and J by 7 bases, with 16 bases left in between. The germline gives CDR1 MDHEN, CDR2 SYDVKM. The CDR3, as DNA: TGTGCCAGCAGTTCTACGTGGGACATGGTTGGCTACACCTTC. Protein product: CASSSTWDMVGYTF.

In this sample, this clone turned up a few times. The chain uses TRBV19 and TRBJ1-5; maybe TRBD1 (6 bases). With 3 bases removed from V and 11 bases from J, the gap between germline ends came to 11 bases. The CDR3 sequence is 12 residues long. From germline, CDR1 is LNHDA and CDR2 SQIVND (reference sequence). The DNA for the CDR3 is TGTGCCAGTAGTATTGGGGGGGCGGCCCAGCATTTT. Its protein is CASSIGGAAQHF.

This chain joins TRBV30 and TRBJ2-3; 8 nucleotides agree with TRBD2. Germline lookup yields CDR1 GTSNPN and CDR2 SVGIG (reference sequence). There are 13 residues in the CDR3. V trimming: 0 bases; J trimming: 4 bases; junction bases outside the gene matches: 0. DNA of the CDR3: TGTGCCTGGAGTGTACTAGCGGCAGATACGCAGTATTTT. Its protein is CAWSVLAADTQYF.

The chain couples TRBV5-1 to TRBJ1-1, with TRBD1 matching 7 bases. In germline, CDR1 is SGHRS, CDR2 YFSETQ. The CDR3 spans 16 residues. Unmatched junction bases numbered 11, after V lost 2 bases and J lost 4 bases. The chain's CDR3 is CASSFRQGTGGTEAFF. The CDR3 DNA follows: TGCGCCAGCAGCTTTAGACAGGGTACAGGAGGCACTGAAGCTTTCTTT.

This clone was seen more than once but under ten times. This chain connects TRBV29-1 to TRBJ2-5; weak D call: TRBD2 (6 bases). Germline CDR1 is SQVTM and CDR2 is ANQGSEA. Trimming removed 3 bases at V and 4 bases at J, with 9 bases between. The CDR3 is made up of 12 amino acids. The CDR3 loop reads CSVDLGGETQYF. CDR3 DNA sequence: TGCAGCGTTGATTTGGGGGGAGAGACCCAGTACTTC.

The gene calls are TRBV19 and TRBJ2-2; D gene uncertain. CDR3 length: 16 amino acids. The V gene's germline CDR1 is LNHDA and CDR2 SQIVND (reference sequence). Trimming left V 3 bases short and J 6 bases short, with 17 bases between. The CDR3 coding sequence is TGTGCCAGTAGTATTGTGAAACGTCCTCTCGCCGGGGAGCTGTTTTTT. Amino acids: CASSIVKRPLAGELFF.